This T cell receptor beta chain was observed in a study of human T cells and chemical hapten exposure. Turning to the study itself: DPC at 2% was the sensitizing agent, placed on approximately 2 cm by approximately 2 cm of upper inner arm skin.

Indicated time point: patch test 1, 2 weeks after DPC sensitization. Treatment given: therapeutic diphenylcyclopropenone sensitization with weekly scalp DPC. TCRdb redid the calling of the RACE reads with MiXCR, one entry per CDR3 protein. The sample lists about 360,000 distinct CDR3 sequences, roughly 6.9% occurring once. In germline, CDR1 is LGHNA, CDR2 YNFKEQ. V trimming: 1 base; J trimming: 5 bases; junction bases outside the gene matches: 18. This CDR3 contains 20 residues. This clonotype was seen more than once but under ten times. The sample here was whole blood, taken in connection with sensitization to the hapten diphenylcyclopropenone (DPC). This clonotype originated in a woman aged 18-35 years with alopecia areata. Some clones in this sample may be carry-over from other donors' samples. This rearrangement joins TRBV4-2 to TRBJ1-1; the match to TRBD1 covers 11 bases. The DNA for the CDR3 is TGTGCCAGCAGCCAAGTCCCCTTGGGTTTATTCGGGACAGGGGGTACTGAAGCTTTCTTT. Protein: CASSQVPLGLFGTGGTEAFF.